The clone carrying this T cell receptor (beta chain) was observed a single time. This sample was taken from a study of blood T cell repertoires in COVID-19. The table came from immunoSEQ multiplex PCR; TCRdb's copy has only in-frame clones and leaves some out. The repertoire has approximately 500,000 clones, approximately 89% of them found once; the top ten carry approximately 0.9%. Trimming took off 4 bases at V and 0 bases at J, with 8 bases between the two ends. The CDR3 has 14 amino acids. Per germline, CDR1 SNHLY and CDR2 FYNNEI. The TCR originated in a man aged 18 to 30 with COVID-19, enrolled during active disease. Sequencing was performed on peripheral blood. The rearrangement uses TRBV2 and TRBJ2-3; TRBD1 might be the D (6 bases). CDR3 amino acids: CASSGQASTDTQYF. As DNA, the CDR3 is TGTGCCAGCAGTGGACAGGCTAGCACAGATACGCAGTATTTT. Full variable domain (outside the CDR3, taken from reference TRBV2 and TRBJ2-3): EPEVTQTPSHQVTQMGQEVILRCVPISNHLYFYWYRQILGQKVEFLVSFYNNEISEKSEIFDDQFSVERPDGSNFTLKIRSTKLEDSAMYFCASSGQASTDTQYFGPGTRLTVL.